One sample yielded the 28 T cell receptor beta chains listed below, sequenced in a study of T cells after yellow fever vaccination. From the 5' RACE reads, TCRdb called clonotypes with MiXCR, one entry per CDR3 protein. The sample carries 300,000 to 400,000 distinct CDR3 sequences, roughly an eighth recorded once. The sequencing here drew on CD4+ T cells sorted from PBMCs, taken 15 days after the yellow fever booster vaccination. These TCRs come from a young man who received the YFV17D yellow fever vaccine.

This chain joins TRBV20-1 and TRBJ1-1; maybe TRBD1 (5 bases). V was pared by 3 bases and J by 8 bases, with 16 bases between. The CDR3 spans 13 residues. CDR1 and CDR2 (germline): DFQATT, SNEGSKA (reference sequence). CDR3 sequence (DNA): TGCAGTGCTAGTGTCATCACAGGCGGGGAAGCTTTCTTT. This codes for CSASVITGGEAFF.

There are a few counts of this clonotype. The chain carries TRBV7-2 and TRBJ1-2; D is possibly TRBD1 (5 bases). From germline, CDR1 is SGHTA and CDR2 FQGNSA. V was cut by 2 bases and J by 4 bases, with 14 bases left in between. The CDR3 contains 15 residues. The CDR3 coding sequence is TGTGCCAGCAGCTTACATCCCACAGGTCTCTATGGCTACACCTTC. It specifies CASSLHPTGLYGYTF.

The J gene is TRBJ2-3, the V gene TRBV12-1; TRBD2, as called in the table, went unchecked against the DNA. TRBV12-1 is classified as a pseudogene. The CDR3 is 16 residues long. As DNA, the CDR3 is TGTGCCAGCAGCTTTGCCCTAGCGGGGGGGACAGATACGCAGTATTTT. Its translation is CASSFALAGGTDTQYF.

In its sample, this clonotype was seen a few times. The CDR3 is CSARDKIGGGSWNYGYTF. DNA for the CDR3: TGCAGTGCTAGAGATAAGATAGGAGGGGGAAGTTGGAACTATGGCTACACCTTC. This chain uses TRBV20-1 with TRBJ1-2; D may be TRBD1 (6 bases). Germline V gene lookup returns CDR1 DFQATT and CDR2 SNEGSKA (reference sequence). The CDR3 extends over 18 amino acids. Trimming pared 0 bases from V and 2 bases from J, leaving 22 bases between.

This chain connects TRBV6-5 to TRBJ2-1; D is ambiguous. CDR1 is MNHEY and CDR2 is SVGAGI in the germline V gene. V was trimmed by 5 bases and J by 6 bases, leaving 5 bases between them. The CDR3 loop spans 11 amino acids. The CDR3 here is CASSAGNEQFF. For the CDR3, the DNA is TGTGCCAGCAGTGCAGGCAATGAGCAGTTCTTC.

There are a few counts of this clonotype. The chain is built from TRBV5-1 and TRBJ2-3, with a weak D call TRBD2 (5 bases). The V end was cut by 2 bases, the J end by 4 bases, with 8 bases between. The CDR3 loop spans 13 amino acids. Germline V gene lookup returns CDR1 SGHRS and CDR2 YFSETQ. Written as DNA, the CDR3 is TGCGCCAGCAGCTTCGGGGTCTCAGATACGCAGTATTTT. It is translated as CASSFGVSDTQYF.

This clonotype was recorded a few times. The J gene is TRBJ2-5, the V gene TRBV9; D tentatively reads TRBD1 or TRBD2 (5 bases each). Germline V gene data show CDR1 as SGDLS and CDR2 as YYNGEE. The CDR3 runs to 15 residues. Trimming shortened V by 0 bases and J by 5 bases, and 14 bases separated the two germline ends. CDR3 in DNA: TGTGCCAGCAGCGTAGGTCCCCGGGGCGATGAGACCCAGTACTTC. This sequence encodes CASSVGPRGDETQYF.

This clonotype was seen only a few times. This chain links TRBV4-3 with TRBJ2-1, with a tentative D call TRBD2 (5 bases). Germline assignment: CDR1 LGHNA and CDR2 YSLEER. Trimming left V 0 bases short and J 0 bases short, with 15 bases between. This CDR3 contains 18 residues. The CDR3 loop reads CASSQEGAVYSSYNEQFF. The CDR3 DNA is TGCGCCAGCAGCCAAGAGGGAGCAGTCTATAGCTCCTACAATGAGCAGTTCTTC.

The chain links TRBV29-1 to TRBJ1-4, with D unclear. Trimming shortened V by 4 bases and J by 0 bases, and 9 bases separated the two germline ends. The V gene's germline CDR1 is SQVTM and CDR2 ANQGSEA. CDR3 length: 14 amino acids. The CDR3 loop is CSVADRTTNEKLFF. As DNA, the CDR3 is TGCAGCGTTGCCGACCGTACAACTAATGAAAAACTGTTTTTT.

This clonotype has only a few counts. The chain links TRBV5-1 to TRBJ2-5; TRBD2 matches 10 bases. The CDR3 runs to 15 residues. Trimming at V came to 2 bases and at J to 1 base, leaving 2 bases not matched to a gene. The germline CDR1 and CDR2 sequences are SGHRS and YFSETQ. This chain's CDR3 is CASSFSGGPQETQYF. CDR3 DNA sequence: TGCGCCAGCAGCTTTAGCGGGGGGCCCCAAGAGACCCAGTACTTC. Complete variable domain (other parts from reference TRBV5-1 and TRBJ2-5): KAGVTQTPRYLIKTRGQQVTLSCSPISGHRSVSWYQQTPGQGLQFLFEYFSETQRNKGNFPGRFSGRQFSNSRSEMNVSTLELGDSALYLCASSFSGGPQETQYFGPGTRLLVL.

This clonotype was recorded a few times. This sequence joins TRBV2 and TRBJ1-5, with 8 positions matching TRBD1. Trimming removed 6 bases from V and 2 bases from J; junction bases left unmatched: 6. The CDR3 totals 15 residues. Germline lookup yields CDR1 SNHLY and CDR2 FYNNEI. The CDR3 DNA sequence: TGTGCCAGCAGCCGGACAGGGACCGGCAATCAGCCCCAGCATTTT. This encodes CASSRTGTGNQPQHF.

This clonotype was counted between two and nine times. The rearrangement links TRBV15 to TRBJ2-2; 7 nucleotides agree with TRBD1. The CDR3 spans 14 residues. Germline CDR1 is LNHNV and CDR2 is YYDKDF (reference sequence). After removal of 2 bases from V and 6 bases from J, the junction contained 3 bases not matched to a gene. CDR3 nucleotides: TGTGCCACCAGCAGATTCCAGGGGGCCGGGGAGCTGTTTTTT. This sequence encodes CATSRFQGAGELFF. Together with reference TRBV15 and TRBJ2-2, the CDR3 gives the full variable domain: DAMVIQNPRYQVTQFGKPVTLSCSQTLNHNVMYWYQQKSSQAPKLLFHYYDKDFNNEADTPDNFQSRRPNTSFCFLDIRSPGLGDTAMYLCATSRFQGAGELFFGEGSRLTVL.

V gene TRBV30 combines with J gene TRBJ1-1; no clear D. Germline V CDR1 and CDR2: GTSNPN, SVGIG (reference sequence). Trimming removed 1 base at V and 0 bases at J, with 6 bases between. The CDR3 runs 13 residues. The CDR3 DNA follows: TGTGCCTGGAGTGCACATATGAACACTGAAGCTTTCTTT. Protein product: CAWSAHMNTEAFF.

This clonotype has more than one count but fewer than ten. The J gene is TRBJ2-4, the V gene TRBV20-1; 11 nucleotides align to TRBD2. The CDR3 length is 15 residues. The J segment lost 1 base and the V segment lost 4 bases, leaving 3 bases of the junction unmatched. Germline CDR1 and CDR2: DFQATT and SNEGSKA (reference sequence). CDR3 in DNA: TGCAGTGCTAACAGACTAGCGGGGGCCAAAAACATTCAGTACTTC. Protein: CSANRLAGAKNIQYF.

CDR3 sequence (DNA): TGTGCCAGCAGTTACTCGGCTAGCGGGGGGCGACGAGTCTACAATGAGCAGTTCTTC. Residues: CASSYSASGGRRVYNEQFF. This sequence joins TRBV6-2 or TRBV6-3 and TRBJ2-1; TRBD2 matches 11 bases. Trimming cost V 0 bases and J 3 bases; bases outside gene matches: 10. Germline CDR1 and CDR2: MNHEY and SVGEGT. The CDR3 sequence is 19 residues long.

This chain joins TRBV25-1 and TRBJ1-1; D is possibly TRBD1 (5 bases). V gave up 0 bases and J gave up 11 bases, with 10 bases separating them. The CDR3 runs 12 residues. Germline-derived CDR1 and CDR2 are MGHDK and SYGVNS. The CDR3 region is CASSEYEGMAFF. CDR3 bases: TGTGCCAGCAGTGAATATGAGGGGATGGCTTTCTTT.

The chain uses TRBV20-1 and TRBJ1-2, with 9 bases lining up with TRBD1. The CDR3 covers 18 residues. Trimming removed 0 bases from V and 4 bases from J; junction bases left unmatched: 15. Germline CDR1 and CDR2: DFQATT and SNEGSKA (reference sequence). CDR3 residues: CSARDQFAGTGPSYGYTF. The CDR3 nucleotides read TGCAGTGCTAGAGACCAGTTTGCGGGGACAGGGCCCAGCTATGGCTACACCTTC.

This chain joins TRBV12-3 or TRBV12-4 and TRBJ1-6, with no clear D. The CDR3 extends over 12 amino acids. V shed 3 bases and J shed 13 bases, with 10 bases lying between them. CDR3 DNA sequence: TGTGCCAGCAGTTTTGAGTCCTCTCCCCTCCACTTT. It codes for CASSFESSPLHF.

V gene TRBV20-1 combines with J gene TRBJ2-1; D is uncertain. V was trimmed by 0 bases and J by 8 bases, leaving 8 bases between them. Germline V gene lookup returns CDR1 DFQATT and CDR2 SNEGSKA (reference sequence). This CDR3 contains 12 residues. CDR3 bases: TGCAGTGCTAGAGATCACCGCCATGAGCAGTTCTTC. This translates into CSARDHRHEQFF.

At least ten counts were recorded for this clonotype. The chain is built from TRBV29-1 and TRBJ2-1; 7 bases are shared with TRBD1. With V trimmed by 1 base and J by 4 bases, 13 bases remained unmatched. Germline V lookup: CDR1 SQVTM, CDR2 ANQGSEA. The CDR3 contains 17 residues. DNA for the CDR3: TGCAGCGTTGAAGGGGAAATAGGGGGCGCCGGTTACAATGAGCAGTTCTTC. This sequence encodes CSVEGEIGGAGYNEQFF.

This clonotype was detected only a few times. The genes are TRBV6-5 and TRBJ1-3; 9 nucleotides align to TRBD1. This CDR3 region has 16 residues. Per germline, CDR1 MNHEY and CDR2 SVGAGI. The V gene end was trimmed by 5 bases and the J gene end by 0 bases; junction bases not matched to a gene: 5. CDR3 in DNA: TGTGCCAGCAGTGGGGGACAGGGAAGCTCTGGAAACACCATATATTTT. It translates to CASSGGQGSSGNTIYF.

The CDR3 bases are TGTGCCAGCAGCACCCGGACAGGGACTAATGAAAAACTGTTTTTT. It specifies CASSTRTGTNEKLFF. The V call is TRBV7-2, the J call TRBJ1-4; 8 bases agree with TRBD1. Germline trimming cut 5 bases from V and 2 bases from J; bases unmatched to any gene: 4. The CDR3 sequence is 15 residues long. Germline CDR1 and CDR2: SGHTA and FQGNSA.

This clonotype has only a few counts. CDR3 loop: CASSPGGSVTDTQYF. The CDR3 bases are TGTGCCAGCAGCCCAGGGGGTAGTGTGACAGATACGCAGTATTTT. The chain has TRBV7-3 and TRBJ2-3; 7 nucleotides align to TRBD1. Germline lookup yields CDR1 SGHTA and CDR2 FQGTGA. Trimming cost V 5 bases and J 3 bases; bases outside gene matches: 8. This CDR3 has 15 amino acids.

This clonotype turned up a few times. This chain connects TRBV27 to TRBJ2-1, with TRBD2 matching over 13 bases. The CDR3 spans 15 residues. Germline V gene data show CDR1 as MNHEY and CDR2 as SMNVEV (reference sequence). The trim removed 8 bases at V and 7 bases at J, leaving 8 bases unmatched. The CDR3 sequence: CASGQGLAGMNEQFF. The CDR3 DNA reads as TGTGCCAGCGGACAGGGACTAGCGGGAATGAATGAGCAGTTCTTC.

As DNA, the CDR3 is TGTGCCAGCACCCCCCCGGGGAGGGAGACCCAGTACTTC. Its translation: CASTPPGRETQYF. The chain has TRBV7-2 and TRBJ2-5; possibly TRBD2 for D (6 bases). The CDR3 is made up of 13 amino acids. Germline lookup yields CDR1 SGHTA and CDR2 FQGNSA. Trimming shortened V by 7 bases and J by 5 bases, and 14 bases separated the two germline ends.

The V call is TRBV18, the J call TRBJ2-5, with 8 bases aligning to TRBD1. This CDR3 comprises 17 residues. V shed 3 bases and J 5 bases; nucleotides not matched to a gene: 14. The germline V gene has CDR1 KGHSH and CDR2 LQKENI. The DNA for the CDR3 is TGTGCCAGCTCACCCCCATTGGGAGCAGGGGGCTATGAGACCCAGTACTTC. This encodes CASSPPLGAGGYETQYF.

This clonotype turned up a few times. In DNA, the CDR3 is TGTGCCAGCAGTGTAGACAGGGTGGGGACCCAGTACTTC. Translated: CASSVDRVGTQYF. This rearrangement joins TRBV12-3 or TRBV12-4 to TRBJ2-5; 7 positions agree with TRBD1. V lost 5 bases to trimming and J lost 7 bases; unmatched junction nucleotides: 7. CDR3 length: 13 amino acids.

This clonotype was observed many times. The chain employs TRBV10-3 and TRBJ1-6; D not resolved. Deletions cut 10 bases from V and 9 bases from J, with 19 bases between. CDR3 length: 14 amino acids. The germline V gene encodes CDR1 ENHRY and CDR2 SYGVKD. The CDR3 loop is CATSEVRAGSPLHF. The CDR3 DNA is TGTGCCACGTCTGAGGTCAGAGCCGGTTCACCCCTCCACTTT.